This T cell receptor beta chain derives from a study of blood T cell repertoires in COVID-19 (dated by TCRdb to 2020 to 2022). About the investigation overall: Collaborator samples came from the United States, Italy and Spain and covered acute and convalescent phases of COVID-19. The material from the prospective study consisted of cDNA or gDNA derived from T cells, B-cell-depleted T cells, or PBMCs. Deeply sampled blood TCRbeta repertoires from subjects exposed to, actively infected with, or recovered from COVID-19 were included in the dataset. The repertoires were made available in a free public database intended to serve as a resource for research on the immune response to SARS-CoV-2. Samples were obtained from the ongoing ImmuneRACE study (first 160 participants) and from over 1,000 subjects provided by 6 global collaborators. A de-identified subject ID, COVID-19 status, age in years and sex were almost always included in the sample metadata. Where HLA class I and class II types were available, the types were taken from metadata supplied by the sample provider, not from assay-based typing. What the work shows at the level of the full study, not this receptor alone: How much clinical and demographic metadata was included differed by source and by participant, and the metadata was provided uncurated.

About this clone itself: Its antigen has not been determined. No clone much larger than this one lies a single base away; base qualities are absent.

TCRbeta CDR3 regions were amplified from genomic DNA by means of the immunoSEQ Assay, a bias-controlled multiplex PCR. In the source study's methods: The number of nucleated cells in each sample was estimated from the amplification of reference gene primers within the assay. To quantify the absolute abundance of each unique TCRbeta CDR3 rearrangement, sequence reads were collapsed and filtered. Productive Simpson clonality was computed per sample as the square root of Simpson's diversity index over productive rearrangements. In its TCRdb copy, this immuneACCESS table keeps in-frame sequences only and misses some clones. Where compared with another copy, unresolved V genes explain less than half of these, and the others have no known cause. The V and J calls and the clone size are those of that table, but D and trimming were determined from the DNA. Present in this sample are some 390,000 clones, around 87% of which were seen just once. The ten largest make up 2.3% of the sample.

V and J are trimmed by 5 bases and 2 bases, and the gene matches miss 6 bases of the junction. The CDR3 holds 15 amino acids from the cysteine to the phenylalanine. Of all the DNA, just the CDR3 is kept, 45 bases in frame from base 1. The germline V gene gives CDR1 as SGHTA and CDR2 as FQGTGA. In Seattle, one collaborating source enrolled patients while the infection was active and tracked those patients longitudinally over the course of disease. Each collaborating institution followed its own protocols to collect whole blood in K2EDTA tubes. For TCRbeta analysis, collaborators shipped samples in one of three forms: frozen whole blood, isolated PBMCs, or DNA extracted from either of those sample types.

The sequence was obtained from a woman aged 60-75 years with COVID-19, enrolled during active disease. The specimen sequenced was peripheral blood. The rearrangement combines TRBV7-3 with TRBJ1-1, with TRBD1 identical over 9 junction bases. The bases read TGTGCCAGCAGCGCGGGAACAGGGGGCAACACTGAAGCTTTCTTT. This sequence encodes CASSAGTGGNTEAFF.